One sample yielded the 21 T cell receptor beta chains listed below, sequenced in a study of blood T cell repertoires in COVID-19. Generated by immunoSEQ multiplex PCR, the TCRdb table keeps only in-frame clones and is missing some. Seen here are about 250,000 clones, roughly 85% observed once, and the top ten hold approximately 5.1%. Sample: peripheral blood. All receptors derive from a man aged 50-59 years with active or convalescent COVID-19.

This chain joins TRBV5-4 and TRBJ2-3, with 10 nucleotides matching TRBD1. Germline V gives CDR1 SGHNT, CDR2 YYREEE (reference sequence). CDR3 length: 14 amino acids. The V gene end was trimmed by 5 bases and the J gene end by 4 bases; junction bases not matched to a gene: 4. The CDR3 DNA follows: TGTGCCAGCAGTTCGGACAGGGGGGCAGATACGCAGTATTTT. This encodes CASSSDRGADTQYF.

The rearrangement links TRBV2 to TRBJ1-2; D gene uncertain. The CDR3 covers 14 residues. The germline V and J ends were trimmed by 4 bases and 1 base, with 10 bases remaining between them. Germline-derived CDR1 and CDR2 are SNHLY and FYNNEI. The CDR3 sequence is CASSAGEFNYGYTF. CDR3 in DNA: TGTGCCAGCAGTGCAGGCGAGTTTAACTATGGCTACACCTTC.

The rearrangement joins TRBV7-2 to TRBJ2-6; no clear D gene. Germline V gene lookup returns CDR1 SGHTA and CDR2 FQGNSA. V lost 5 bases, J lost 2 bases, and 13 bases lay in between. This CDR3 comprises 16 residues. CDR3 loop: CASSPSVGTGANVLTF. CDR3 coding DNA: TGTGCCAGCAGCCCATCCGTCGGTACTGGGGCCAACGTCCTGACTTTC. Full variable domain (remainder filled in from reference TRBV7-2 and TRBJ2-6): GAGVSQSPSNKVTEKGKDVELRCDPISGHTALYWYRQSLGQGLEFLIYFQGNSAPDKSGLPSDRFSAERTGGSVSTLTIQRTQQEDSAVYLCASSPSVGTGANVLTFGAGSRLTVL.

This sequence joins TRBV5-1 and TRBJ1-2; the match to TRBD1 covers 12 bases. The CDR3 covers 15 residues. V was clipped by 3 bases and J by 7 bases; unmatched bases: 7. Germline assignment: CDR1 SGHRS and CDR2 YFSETQ. The CDR3 DNA reads TGCGCCAGCAGCTCAACCGGGACAGGGGGCAGTGGCTACACCTTC. It translates to CASSSTGTGGSGYTF.

V and J are TRBV27 and TRBJ2-2; TRBD2 might be the D (6 bases). V lost 2 bases and J lost 5, with 12 bases in between. The CDR3 loop spans 15 amino acids. The V gene's germline CDR1 is MNHEY and CDR2 SMNVEV (reference sequence). CDR3 protein: CASSLAGSITGELFF. The CDR3 region has the DNA TGTGCCAGCAGTTTAGCGGGATCCATAACCGGGGAGCTGTTTTTT.

J is TRBJ2-2 and V is TRBV30; the D gene is possibly TRBD2 (5 bases). V lost 3 bases to trimming and J lost 4 bases, with 12 bases between them. This CDR3 contains 14 residues. The germline V gene has CDR1 GTSNPN and CDR2 SVGIG (reference sequence). The CDR3 DNA follows: TGTGCCTGGAGATCTGGCGGGCCCACCGGGGAGCTGTTTTTT. This codes for CAWRSGGPTGELFF.

The chain joins TRBV5-1 to TRBJ1-4, with 7 bases identical to TRBD1. The CDR3 sequence is 15 residues long. The V gene's germline CDR1 is SGHRS and CDR2 YFSETQ. V gave up 4 bases and J gave up 0 bases; unmatched junction bases: 3. Written as DNA, the CDR3 is TGCGCCAGCAGCCTAGACAGGGCAACTAATGAAAAACTGTTTTTT. Translating gives CASSLDRATNEKLFF.

The rearrangement uses TRBV7-3 and TRBJ2-2; TRBD1 aligns across 7 bases. CDR1 is SGHTA, CDR2 FQGTGA, per germline. V lost 5 bases, J lost 6 bases, and 6 bases stayed unmatched. This CDR3 comprises 14 residues. Here the CDR3 DNA reads TGTGCCAGCAGCCGGAGAGGGGGCCCCGGGGAGCTGTTTTTT. It encodes CASSRRGGPGELFF.

The chain combines TRBV5-4 with TRBJ2-5; TRBD2 might be the D (5 bases). V lost 0 bases and J 3 bases, leaving 12 bases between the germline ends. There are 15 residues in the CDR3. Germline V gene data show CDR1 as SGHNT and CDR2 as YYREEE (reference sequence). CDR3 in DNA: TGTGCCAGCAGCTTGGATTCCCAGCGGAAAGAGACCCAGTACTTC. This encodes CASSLDSQRKETQYF. Using reference TRBV5-4 and TRBJ2-5 for the parts outside the CDR3, the full variable domain is ETGVTQSPTHLIKTRGQQVTLRCSSQSGHNTVSWYQQALGQGPQFIFQYYREEENGRGNFPPRFSGLQFPNYSSELNVNALELDDSALYLCASSLDSQRKETQYFGPGTRLLVL.

V usage is TRBV10-1 and J usage is TRBJ1-4; 8 nucleotides agree with TRBD1. Germline assignment: CDR1 WNHNN and CDR2 SYGVQD (reference sequence). There are 13 residues in the CDR3. V lost 8 bases, J lost 7 bases, and 6 bases stayed unmatched. The CDR3 is CASPDRGVEKLFF. In DNA, the CDR3 is TGCGCCAGCCCCGACAGGGGTGTTGAAAAACTGTTTTTT.

This chain connects TRBV7-9 to TRBJ2-5, with TRBD2 identical over 7 bases. The CDR3 consists of 16 residues. The V gene end was trimmed by 1 base and the J gene end by 2 bases; junction bases not matched to a gene: 7. The germline V gene has CDR1 SEHNR and CDR2 FQNEAQ (reference sequence). In nucleotides, the CDR3 is TGTGCCAGCAGCTTAGGGTCGGGGGGACTACAAGAGACCCAGTACTTC. It is translated as CASSLGSGGLQETQYF.

V and J are TRBV12-5 and TRBJ1-4; TRBD1 aligns across 7 bases. V gave up 4 bases and J gave up 3 bases; unmatched junction bases: 5. The V gene's germline CDR1 is LGHNT and CDR2 FRNRAP. The CDR3 spans 15 residues. The CDR3 spells CASGSRRGPNEKLFF. CDR3 sequence (DNA): TGTGCTAGTGGTTCGCGGAGGGGGCCTAATGAAAAACTGTTTTTT.

There are a few counts of this clone. The chain is built from TRBV5-1 and TRBJ2-3; TRBD2 aligns across 8 bases. Germline lookup yields CDR1 SGHRS and CDR2 YFSETQ. The CDR3 consists of 15 residues. Trimming cost V 0 bases and J 3 bases; bases outside gene matches: 3. The CDR3, as DNA: TGCGCCAGCAGCTTGGCGGGAGGGCCGACAGATACGCAGTATTTT. It specifies CASSLAGGPTDTQYF.

Only a few counts were recorded for this clone. J is TRBJ2-5 and V is TRBV5-4; D ambiguous. Trimming removed 0 bases from V and 1 base from J, with 7 bases in between. Per germline, CDR1 SGHNT and CDR2 YYREEE (reference sequence). The CDR3 is made up of 14 amino acids. The CDR3: CASSLERAQETQYF. The CDR3 DNA sequence: TGTGCCAGCAGCTTGGAGAGAGCCCAAGAGACCCAGTACTTC.

The chain has TRBV3-1 (or the pseudogene TRBV3-2) and TRBJ2-2, with D tentatively TRBD2 (6 bases). Germline V CDR1 and CDR2: LGHDT, YNNKEL (reference sequence). V lost 3 bases and J 7 bases, leaving 15 bases between the germline ends. This CDR3 region has 15 residues. The CDR3 sequence: CASSHRDFLGGELFF. CDR3 DNA: TGTGCCAGCAGCCACCGGGACTTCTTGGGCGGGGAGCTGTTTTTT.

J is TRBJ2-3 and V is TRBV7-6; 7 bases map to TRBD1. The CDR3 contains 15 residues. Trimming at V came to 4 bases and at J to 0 bases, leaving 4 bases not matched to a gene. Germline CDR1 is SGHVS and CDR2 is FNYEAQ. CDR3 sequence (DNA): TGTGCCAGCAGCTCGACAGGGACCAGCACAGATACGCAGTATTTT. It specifies CASSSTGTSTDTQYF.

The chain recombines TRBV19 with TRBJ1-6; 12 bases map to TRBD1. Germline CDR1 reads LNHDA; CDR2 reads SQIVND (reference sequence). The CDR3 runs to 16 residues. V gave up 4 bases and J gave up 6 bases; unmatched junction bases: 4. The CDR3 protein is CASSTGQGAFNSPLHF. In nucleotides, the CDR3 is TGTGCCAGTAGTACGGGACAGGGGGCGTTTAATTCACCCCTCCACTTT.

The V call is TRBV6-2 or TRBV6-3, the J call TRBJ2-3; 11 bases align to TRBD2. The CDR3 spans 16 residues. J gave up 2 bases and V 4 bases, and 5 bases lay outside the gene matches. CDR1 and CDR2 from the germline V gene are MNHEY and SVGEGT. The CDR3 protein is CASSSVAGGNTDTQYF. In DNA form, the CDR3 reads TGTGCCAGCAGTTCCGTAGCGGGAGGGAACACAGATACGCAGTATTTT.

The V and J genes are TRBV19 and TRBJ1-2; D might be TRBD1 (6 bases). The CDR3 is 14 residues long. Germline assignment: CDR1 LNHDA and CDR2 SQIVND (reference sequence). V was cut by 7 bases and J by 9 bases, with 21 bases left in between. The CDR3, as DNA: TGTGCCAGTACCCTCCGCCCCTTAGGGGGAAGCTACACCTTC. This codes for CASTLRPLGGSYTF.

DNA for the CDR3: TGCGCCAGCAGCTTGGGCAGCGGGAGGTTCTCCTACAATGAGCAGTTCTTC. It encodes CASSLGSGRFSYNEQFF. The rearrangement uses TRBV5-1 and TRBJ2-1; 9 nucleotides agree with TRBD2. J lost 0 bases, V lost 0 bases, and 4 bases had no gene match. The length of the CDR3 is 17 residues. Germline V gene data show CDR1 as SGHRS and CDR2 as YFSETQ.

This clone was seen a handful of times. The chain combines TRBV4-1 with TRBJ1-5; the D gene is possibly TRBD1 (6 bases). The CDR3 extends over 15 amino acids. Germline loops: CDR1 MGHRA, CDR2 YSYEKL. Deletions cut 1 base from V and 3 bases from J, with 10 bases between. This CDR3 reads CASSQVGQNNQPQHF. CDR3 DNA: TGCGCCAGCAGCCAAGTCGGACAGAACAATCAGCCCCAGCATTTT.